The 21 T cell receptor beta chains presented below share a single source sample, sequenced in a study of T-cell memory formation after mild COVID-19. Each CDR3 protein is one row after TCRdb ran MiXCR on the 5' RACE reads. The table shows roughly 130,000 distinct CDR3 sequences, with approximately 15% occurring only once. Sequencing was carried out using PBMCs or a T cell subset sorted from them (not recorded which). These receptors were taken from an adult woman who had mild COVID-19 (a few samples of this study predate the infection). Cell type and time point are not known.

This clonotype was picked up a small number of times. The chain combines TRBV9 with TRBJ2-1; unclear D gene. Germline V gives CDR1 SGDLS, CDR2 YYNGEE. The CDR3 spans 13 residues. Trimming cost V 0 bases and J 8 bases, with 9 bases left between them. The DNA for the CDR3 is TGTGCCAGCAGCGTAGGCAGTGGGGATGAGCAGTTCTTC. This sequence encodes CASSVGSGDEQFF. Full variable domain (rest looked up from reference TRBV9 and TRBJ2-1): DSGVTQTPKHLITATGQRVTLRCSPRSGDLSVYWYQQSLDQGLQFLIQYYNGEERAKGNILERFSAQQFPDLHSELNLSSLELGDSALYFCASSVGSGDEQFFGPGTRLTVL.

This clonotype was counted a single time. This rearrangement joins TRBV5-1 to TRBJ2-3; D unresolved. The V and J ends lost 3 bases and 0 bases respectively, with 14 bases between them. The germline gives CDR1 SGHRS, CDR2 YFSETQ. This CDR3 contains 16 residues. CDR3 region: CASSSQAGPSTDTQYF. The DNA for the CDR3 is TGCGCCAGCAGCTCCCAGGCAGGTCCCAGCACAGATACGCAGTATTTT.

CDR3 sequence (DNA): TGTGCCAGCAGTCAGTCACCGCAGGGGCTCCGGTTCTTC. This gives the protein CASSQSPQGLRFF. The V and J genes are TRBV27 and TRBJ2-1, with D possibly TRBD1 on 6 matching bases. The germline V and J ends were trimmed by 5 bases and 15 bases, with 20 bases remaining between them. In germline, CDR1 is MNHEY, CDR2 SMNVEV (reference sequence). This CDR3 region has 13 residues.

V gene TRBV24-1 combines with J gene TRBJ1-5; TRBD1 matches at 7 bases. Germline trimming cut 4 bases from V and 2 bases from J; bases unmatched to any gene: 4. The CDR3 is made up of 15 amino acids. CDR1 KGHDR and CDR2 SFDVKD come from the germline V gene. Here the CDR3 DNA reads TGTGCCACCAGTGAAAGGGGGCTCGGCAATCAGCCCCAGCATTTT. Its translation is CATSERGLGNQPQHF.

The CDR3, as DNA: TGTGCCAGCAGCTTAGCTCCGGTGACAGATACGCAGTATTTT. It translates to CASSLAPVTDTQYF. This chain uses TRBV7-9 with TRBJ2-3; no clear D. From germline, CDR1 is SEHNR and CDR2 FQNEAQ (reference sequence). V lost 0 bases and J 3 bases, leaving 7 bases between the germline ends. This CDR3 has 14 amino acids.

This clonotype was seen more than once but under ten times. V gene TRBV2 combines with J gene TRBJ2-2; unclear D gene. Trimming shortened V by 4 bases and J by 6 bases, and 6 bases separated the two germline ends. This CDR3 has 12 residues. Germline CDR1 is SNHLY and CDR2 is FYNNEI. The CDR3 DNA reads as TGTGCCAGCAGTGTCGGTGCCGGGGAGCTGTTTTTT. Protein: CASSVGAGELFF. The entire variable domain, with the rest obtained from reference TRBV2 and TRBJ2-2, is as follows: EPEVTQTPSHQVTQMGQEVILRCVPISNHLYFYWYRQILGQKVEFLVSFYNNEISEKSEIFDDQFSVERPDGSNFTLKIRSTKLEDSAMYFCASSVGAGELFFGEGSRLTVL.

This clonotype was found a few times. The V call is TRBV27, the J call TRBJ2-5, with TRBD1 matching over 7 bases. This CDR3 is 15 amino acids long. Losses at the gene ends were 1 base for V and 4 bases for J; bases not matched to a gene: 6. Germline values: CDR1 MNHEY, CDR2 SMNVEV (reference sequence). CDR3 coding DNA: TGTGCCAGCAGTTTATTAAGGGGGCGCGGAGAGACCCAGTACTTC. It codes for CASSLLRGRGETQYF.

This clonotype was recorded once. The chain combines TRBV6-1 with TRBJ2-3; D possibly uses TRBD1 or TRBD2 (5 bases each). The germline CDR1 and CDR2 sequences are MNHNS and SASEGT. This CDR3 is built from 16 residues. V was clipped by 7 bases and J by 2 bases, with 19 bases between them. CDR3 nucleotides: TGTGCCAGCAAAATGTGGGGGACGGCAAACACAGATACGCAGTATTTT. Residues: CASKMWGTANTDTQYF.

The V and J genes are TRBV18 and TRBJ2-2, with D uncertain. This CDR3 comprises 13 residues. V dropped 2 bases and J dropped 5 bases, with 6 bases sitting between them. CDR1 KGHSH and CDR2 LQKENI come from the germline V gene. The CDR3 sequence: CASSPRETGELFF. CDR3 sequence (DNA): TGTGCCAGCTCACCAAGGGAAACCGGGGAGCTGTTTTTT. Full variable domain (rest looked up from reference TRBV18 and TRBJ2-2): NAGVMQNPRHLVRRRGQEARLRCSPMKGHSHVYWYRQLPEEGLKFMVYLQKENIIDESGMPKERFSAEFPKEGPSILRIQQVVRGDSAAYFCASSPRETGELFFGEGSRLTVL.

The rearrangement joins TRBV5-1 to TRBJ1-2, with 10 positions matching TRBD1. V trimming: 4 bases; J trimming: 8 bases; junction bases outside the gene matches: 8. The CDR3 runs to 14 residues. Germline CDR1 SGHRS, CDR2 YFSETQ. CDR3 sequence: CASSVSGTGDGYTF. CDR3 nucleotide sequence: TGCGCCAGCAGCGTATCCGGGACAGGGGACGGCTACACCTTC.

This clonotype was seen ten or more times. The rearrangement uses TRBV5-1 and TRBJ2-5; D not certain. Trimming removed 0 bases from V and 0 bases from J, with 6 bases in between. Per the germline V gene, CDR1 is SGHRS and CDR2 is YFSETQ. The CDR3 totals 14 residues. This CDR3 is CASSLAGYQETQYF. CDR3 in DNA: TGCGCCAGCAGCTTGGCCGGCTACCAAGAGACCCAGTACTTC.

The chain links TRBV18 to TRBJ1-1; 7 nucleotides line up with TRBD1. The CDR3 is 14 residues long. The trim removed 3 bases at V and 6 bases at J, leaving 7 bases unmatched. Germline CDR1 is KGHSH and CDR2 is LQKENI. DNA for the CDR3: TGTGCCAGCTCACCCGACAGGGCGAATCCTGAAGCTTTCTTT. Amino acid sequence: CASSPDRANPEAFF.

This clonotype has only a few counts. This chain joins TRBV20-1 and TRBJ2-7; D is uncertain. This CDR3 contains 14 residues. The V end lost 0 bases, the J end lost 13 bases, and 22 bases lay between the germline ends. CDR1 and CDR2 from the germline V gene are DFQATT and SNEGSKA (reference sequence). Written as DNA, the CDR3 is TGCAGTGCTAGAGATCGGCTCATCTCCATGGACGCTTACTTC. It specifies CSARDRLISMDAYF.

V usage is TRBV7-8 and J usage is TRBJ2-3; 9 nucleotides match TRBD2. CDR3 length: 23 residues. The J segment lost 0 bases and the V segment lost 0 bases, leaving 22 bases of the junction unmatched. From germline, CDR1 is SGHVS and CDR2 FQNEAQ. The CDR3 sequence is CASSLAMAGGPVTRVLSTDTQYF. CDR3 sequence (DNA): TGTGCCAGCAGCTTAGCGATGGCGGGAGGGCCAGTAACTCGGGTTCTAAGCACAGATACGCAGTATTTT.

This clonotype was counted only a few times. V and J are TRBV28 and TRBJ2-7; 7 bases fit TRBD1. J gave up 0 bases and V 4 bases, and 6 bases lay outside the gene matches. Germline lookup yields CDR1 MDHEN and CDR2 SYDVKM. This CDR3 contains 15 residues. CDR3 sequence: CASSSPGQNSYEQYF. The CDR3 DNA follows: TGTGCCAGCAGTTCACCGGGACAGAACTCCTACGAGCAGTACTTC. Variable domain in full (rest from reference TRBV28 and TRBJ2-7): DVKVTQSSRYLVKRTGEKVFLECVQDMDHENMFWYRQDPGLGLRLIYFSYDVKMKEKGDIPEGYSVSREKKERFSLILESASTNQTSMYLCASSSPGQNSYEQYFGPGTRLTVT.

This chain uses TRBV4-3 with TRBJ1-2, with D possibly TRBD1 on 6 matching bases. Trimming pared 0 bases from V and 7 bases from J, leaving 21 bases between. From germline, CDR1 is LGHNA and CDR2 YSLEER. CDR3 length: 17 residues. CDR3 sequence reads: CASSQDRFISGAAGYTF. CDR3 in DNA: TGCGCCAGCAGCCAAGATAGGTTTATTTCGGGGGCGGCTGGCTACACCTTC.

The chain carries TRBV7-8 and TRBJ1-1, with a tentative D call TRBD1 (6 bases). Deletions cut 3 bases from V and 6 bases from J, with 20 bases between. The CDR3 has 16 residues. From germline, CDR1 is SGHVS and CDR2 FQNEAQ. CDR3 DNA sequence: TGTGCCAGCAGCTTTAGAGAGTACAGGGAAAGAGCTGAAGCTTTCTTT. Translated: CASSFREYRERAEAFF.

The table lists this clonotype with a few counts. The CDR3 bases are TGCAGTGCTAGAGCCCCCTTGAACACTGAAGCTTTCTTT. Its translation: CSARAPLNTEAFF. The chain couples TRBV20-1 to TRBJ1-1; D unclear. Germline V gene sequence: CDR1 DFQATT, CDR2 SNEGSKA (reference sequence). Trimming left V 1 base short and J 0 bases short, with 6 bases between. The CDR3 runs to 13 residues.

The V and J genes are TRBV6-5 and TRBJ1-1; 7 bases line up with TRBD1. The CDR3 is 14 residues long. Germline V gene data show CDR1 as MNHEY and CDR2 as SVGAGI. V gave up 8 bases and J gave up 3 bases; unmatched junction bases: 9. The CDR3 nucleotides read TGTGCCAGCTGGACAGGCCCTCGTTACACTGAAGCTTTCTTT. Translation gives CASWTGPRYTEAFF.

The chain links TRBV6-5 to TRBJ2-1, with 10 bases aligning to TRBD1. The ends lost 6 bases at V and 6 bases at J; junction bases unmatched: 8. The germline V gene encodes CDR1 MNHEY and CDR2 SVGAGI. This CDR3 contains 15 residues. The CDR3 DNA follows: TGTGCCAGCAGAGTTCGGGACAGGGGTAGCAATGAGCAGTTCTTC. Its translation is CASRVRDRGSNEQFF.

V and J are TRBV29-1 and TRBJ2-3; the match to TRBD2 covers 8 bases. The CDR3 extends over 14 amino acids. V shed 8 bases and J 3 bases; nucleotides not matched to a gene: 10. CDR1 is SQVTM and CDR2 is ANQGSEA in the germline V gene. CDR3 loop: CSSTSPGGTDTQYF. The CDR3, as DNA: TGCAGCTCGACTAGCCCGGGAGGGACAGATACGCAGTATTTT.